The 24 T cell receptor beta chains below were found in one sample sequenced in a study of control samples from healthy donors and cancer patients. Profiled with immunoSEQ multiplex PCR; TCRdb holds only in-frame clones, not every one. This sample yields about 130,000 clones, of which approximately 90% are seen a single time; approximately 2% belongs to the top ten. Sequencing was carried out using blood. The receptors come from a woman in her 50s in good health.

The chain joins TRBV19 to TRBJ1-4; unclear D gene. V was clipped by 6 bases and J by 14 bases, with 16 bases between them. CDR1 LNHDA and CDR2 SQIVND come from the germline V gene (reference sequence). The CDR3 is 12 residues long. This CDR3 is CASRSNLLALFF. In nucleotides, the CDR3 is TGTGCCAGTAGAAGTAATTTACTGGCGCTGTTTTTT.

The V and J genes are TRBV6-2 or TRBV6-3 and TRBJ1-2, with D maybe TRBD1 (6 bases). Germline CDR1 MNHEY, CDR2 SVGEGT. The CDR3 runs 16 residues. Between the trimmed V and J ends, which lost 6 bases and 6 bases, there was a span of 23 bases. In DNA, the CDR3 is TGTGCCAGCAGCTGGGGTCGGGACATTCCCGAAGATGGCTACACCTTC. This encodes CASSWGRDIPEDGYTF.

The rearrangement uses TRBV24-1 and TRBJ1-2; D remains ambiguous. The ends were cut back, 3 bases at V and 8 bases at J, with 6 bases in the middle. From germline, CDR1 is KGHDR and CDR2 SFDVKD. The CDR3 totals 11 residues. The CDR3 reads CATSDGGGYTF. The CDR3 bases are TGTGCCACCAGTGATGGAGGCGGCTACACCTTC.

The V call is TRBV7-2, the J call TRBJ1-1; D is unclear. The length of the CDR3 is 16 residues. Trimming cost V 1 base and J 1 base, with 13 bases left between them. The V gene's germline CDR1 is SGHTA and CDR2 FQGNSA. CDR3 amino acids: CASSLVGFPANTEAFF. CDR3 in DNA: TGTGCCAGCAGCTTAGTAGGGTTTCCAGCGAACACTGAAGCTTTCTTT.

This clone was picked up many times. The chain employs TRBV5-1 and TRBJ2-7, with D uncertain. The germline V gene has CDR1 SGHRS and CDR2 YFSETQ. The CDR3 is 14 amino acids. Trimming removed 0 bases from V and 0 bases from J, with 7 bases in between. The CDR3 nucleotides read TGCGCCAGCAGCTTGGGTGAGAGCTCCTACGAGCAGTACTTC. It translates to CASSLGESSYEQYF.

The chain recombines TRBV20-1 with TRBJ2-5; 12 bases agree with TRBD2. The CDR3 is 15 residues long. J lost 5 bases, V lost 3 bases, and 7 bases had no gene match. Germline V CDR1 and CDR2: DFQATT, SNEGSKA (reference sequence). DNA of the CDR3: TGCAGTGCTAGTGGGAGACTAGCGGGGGTGGAGACCCAGTACTTC. It translates to CSASGRLAGVETQYF.

This clone was observed a handful of times. This sample also contains other DNA sequences that code for the same CDR3. The V gene is TRBV6-6, the J gene TRBJ2-1, with TRBD1 identical over 11 bases. Per germline, CDR1 MNHNY and CDR2 SVGAGI (reference sequence). The V segment lost 6 bases and the J segment 7 bases; nucleotides outside the gene matches: 5. This CDR3 is built from 14 residues. This chain's CDR3 is CASRTGTGGNEQFF. The CDR3 nucleotides read TGTGCCAGCAGGACCGGGACAGGGGGTAATGAGCAGTTCTTC.

The rearrangement uses TRBV30 and TRBJ1-2; D gene ambiguous. This CDR3 has 14 residues. The germline V gene encodes CDR1 GTSNPN and CDR2 SVGIG (reference sequence). V lost 3 bases to trimming and J lost 3 bases, with 14 bases between them. As DNA, the CDR3 is TGTGCCTGGAGCCGGGGAGGGTGGTACTATGGCTACACCTTC. Translation gives CAWSRGGWYYGYTF.

CDR3 amino acids: CASALQETQYF. The CDR3 DNA follows: TGCGCCAGCGCCCTTCAAGAGACCCAGTACTTC. V gene TRBV5-1 combines with J gene TRBJ2-5, with D uncertain. The CDR3 runs to 11 residues. Germline CDR1 reads SGHRS; CDR2 reads YFSETQ. With 7 bases removed from V and 2 bases from J, the gap between germline ends came to 6 bases.

The V and J genes are TRBV30 and TRBJ2-5; 13 bases align to TRBD2. V was pared by 1 base and J by 4 bases, with 3 bases of the junction left unmatched. The CDR3 length is 15 residues. Looked up from germline, CDR1 is GTSNPN and CDR2 is SVGIG (reference sequence). CDR3: CAWSELAGGGETQYF. The CDR3, as DNA: TGTGCCTGGAGTGAACTAGCGGGAGGGGGAGAGACCCAGTACTTC.

The sample holds one count of this clone. The chain combines TRBV12-3 or TRBV12-4 with TRBJ2-3; no reliable D call. V lost 3 bases, J lost 4 bases, and 2 bases lay in between. The CDR3 has 11 residues. CDR3 sequence (DNA): TGTGCCAGCAGTTTCGCAGATACGCAGTATTTT. It is translated as CASSFADTQYF.

The J gene is TRBJ2-7, the V gene TRBV4-2; the match to TRBD2 covers 8 bases. After removal of 2 bases from V and 3 bases from J, the junction contained 3 bases not matched to a gene. Per germline, CDR1 LGHNA and CDR2 YNFKEQ. This CDR3 comprises 14 residues. CDR3 bases: TGTGCCAGCAGCCAAAGAAGCGGGAGCTACGAGCAGTACTTC. Translated: CASSQRSGSYEQYF.

CDR3 DNA: TGTGCCAGCTTCCGGGCTAGCGGGAGCTCCTACGAGCAGTACTTC. Its protein product is CASFRASGSSYEQYF. The V and J genes are TRBV28 and TRBJ2-7, with 10 nucleotides matching TRBD2. This CDR3 spans 15 amino acids. V gave up 8 bases and J gave up 0 bases; unmatched junction bases: 7. Germline CDR1 reads MDHEN; CDR2 reads SYDVKM.

As concerns this clone: Other DNA sequences from this sample encode an identical CDR3 as well. V and J are TRBV5-1 and TRBJ2-1; D call uncertain. From germline, CDR1 is SGHRS and CDR2 YFSETQ. The length of the CDR3 is 14 residues. With 4 bases removed from V and 0 bases from J, the gap between germline ends came to 8 bases. The chain's CDR3 is CASSLQDSYNEQFF. The CDR3 DNA follows: TGCGCCAGCAGCCTGCAGGACTCCTACAATGAGCAGTTCTTC.

The chain joins TRBV28 to TRBJ1-2; D may be TRBD1 (6 bases). The germline CDR1 and CDR2 sequences are MDHEN and SYDVKM. Trimming cost V 3 bases and J 2 bases, with 13 bases left between them. The CDR3 contains 15 residues. The CDR3: CASSLTGTQNYGYTF. The CDR3 nucleotides read TGTGCCAGCAGTTTGACGGGGACACAAAACTATGGCTACACCTTC.

J is TRBJ1-2 and V is TRBV28, with 8 bases matching TRBD1. CDR1 is MDHEN, CDR2 SYDVKM, per germline. This CDR3 contains 13 residues. The junction had 5 bases not matched to a gene; V was cut back by 3 bases and J by 8 bases. This CDR3 reads CASSFRTGQGYTF. CDR3 bases: TGTGCCAGCAGTTTTCGGACAGGGCAGGGCTACACCTTC.

V usage is TRBV13 and J usage is TRBJ2-1; the match to TRBD2 covers 12 bases. Germline lookup yields CDR1 PRHDT and CDR2 FYEKMQ (reference sequence). After removal of 0 bases from V and 6 bases from J, the junction contained 6 bases not matched to a gene. This CDR3 is built from 17 residues. CDR3 sequence reads: CASSLGLAGGPGNEQFF. Here the CDR3 DNA reads TGTGCCAGCAGCTTAGGTCTAGCGGGGGGGCCCGGCAATGAGCAGTTCTTC.

The rearrangement joins TRBV7-8 to TRBJ2-3, with TRBD2 matching over 11 bases. Trimming took 3 bases from V and 4 from J; bases not matched to a gene: 3. CDR3 length equals 15 residues. The germline V gene encodes CDR1 SGHVS and CDR2 FQNEAQ. CDR3 protein: CASSFTSGGPDTQYF. The CDR3, as DNA: TGTGCCAGCAGCTTTACTAGCGGGGGTCCAGATACGCAGTATTTT.

This chain joins TRBV21-1 and TRBJ2-1; the table's D gene call, TRBD2, was not cross checked with the DNA. TRBV21-1 is a known pseudogene. This CDR3 contains 19 residues. CDR3 nucleotides: TGTGCCAGCAGCAAAGCGACGAGGGAGCGAAATAGCTCCTACAATGAGCAGTTCTTC. Protein sequence: CASSKATRERNSSYNEQFF.

V gene TRBV6-5 combines with J gene TRBJ1-6; 7 positions agree with TRBD1. This CDR3 spans 15 amino acids. Per the germline V gene, CDR1 is MNHEY and CDR2 is SVGAGI. The junction had 9 bases not matched to a gene; V was cut back by 8 bases and J by 5 bases. The CDR3 sequence: CASLFNQGDNSPLHF. The CDR3 DNA sequence: TGTGCCAGCCTATTCAATCAGGGGGATAATTCACCCCTCCACTTT.

The chain has TRBV7-9 and TRBJ2-2; D may be TRBD1 (5 bases). This CDR3 region has 13 residues. Trimming removed 5 bases at V and 5 bases at J, with 9 bases between. Germline V lookup: CDR1 SEHNR, CDR2 FQNEAQ (reference sequence). CDR3 nucleotides: TGTGCCAGCAGCCCATCAGGGACCGGGGAGCTGTTTTTT. This translates into CASSPSGTGELFF.

The chain employs TRBV10-3 and TRBJ1-2; D is possibly TRBD1 (6 bases). Germline CDR1 is ENHRY and CDR2 is SYGVKD. The CDR3 is made up of 13 amino acids. Trimming removed 9 bases from V and 6 bases from J, with 17 bases in between. CDR3: CAIQTGTKDGYTF. DNA of the CDR3: TGTGCCATTCAAACAGGGACGAAGGATGGCTACACCTTC.

This chain joins TRBV29-1 and TRBJ1-2, with D perhaps TRBD1 (5 bases). With 6 bases removed from V and 5 bases from J, the gap between germline ends came to 13 bases. CDR3 length: 12 amino acids. Germline V lookup: CDR1 SQVTM, CDR2 ANQGSEA. CDR3 protein: CSVIGSGYGYTF. The DNA for the CDR3 is TGCAGCGTCATCGGTTCAGGGTATGGCTACACCTTC.

J is TRBJ1-6 and V is TRBV6-5; tentatively, D is TRBD1 (5 bases). The V and J ends lost 5 bases and 10 bases respectively, with 15 bases between them. The CDR3 runs to 14 residues. Per the germline V gene, CDR1 is MNHEY and CDR2 is SVGAGI. The CDR3 region has the DNA TGTGCCAGCAGTAAACAGGCTTCCACCTCACCCCTCCACTTT. Translating it yields CASSKQASTSPLHF.